This T cell receptor beta chain was identified during a study of spatial heterogeneity in lung cancer. This clonotype was seen a few times. TCRdb reprocessed the 5' RACE reads with MiXCR, giving one entry per CDR3 protein. The sample has roughly 70,000 distinct CDR3 sequences, 8% to 10% seen once. The time point: blood at routine non-recurrence follow-up after resection. The clonotype comes from a female donor with early-stage non-small cell lung cancer. The sample in question was PBMCs, obtained at follow-up.

The CDR3 nucleotides are TGTGCCAGCAGCTTAGGATCGACCCAGCATTTT. This translates into CASSLGSTQHF. The chain combines TRBV7-9 with TRBJ1-5; no firm D call. CDR1 and CDR2 from the germline V gene are SEHNR and FQNEAQ (reference sequence). V lost 1 base, J lost 11 bases, and 6 bases lay in between. This CDR3 is 11 amino acids long.